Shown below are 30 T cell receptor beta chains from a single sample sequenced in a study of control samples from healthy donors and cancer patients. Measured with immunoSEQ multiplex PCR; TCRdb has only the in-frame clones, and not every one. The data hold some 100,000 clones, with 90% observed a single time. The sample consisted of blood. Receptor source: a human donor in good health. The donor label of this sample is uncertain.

CDR3 DNA sequence: TGTGCCAGTAGTATCGGCAGGGACCGGCCCCAGCATTTT. Residues: CASSIGRDRPQHF. The rearrangement links TRBV19 to TRBJ1-5; tentatively, D is TRBD1 (5 bases). In germline, CDR1 is LNHDA, CDR2 SQIVND (reference sequence). V was clipped by 3 bases and J by 9 bases, with 12 bases between them. The CDR3 is 13 residues long.

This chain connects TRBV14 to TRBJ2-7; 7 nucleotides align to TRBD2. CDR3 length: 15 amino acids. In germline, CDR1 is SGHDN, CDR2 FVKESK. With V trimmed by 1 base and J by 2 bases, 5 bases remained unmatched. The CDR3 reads CASSQVWGGTYEQYF. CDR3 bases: TGTGCCAGCAGCCAAGTTTGGGGGGGAACCTACGAGCAGTACTTC.

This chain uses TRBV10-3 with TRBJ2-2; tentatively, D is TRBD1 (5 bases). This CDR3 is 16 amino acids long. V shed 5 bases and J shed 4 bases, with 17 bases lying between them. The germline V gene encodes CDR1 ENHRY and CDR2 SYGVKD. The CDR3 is CAISLNSKGSTGELFF. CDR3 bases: TGTGCCATCAGTCTTAACTCTAAGGGGTCCACCGGGGAGCTGTTTTTT.

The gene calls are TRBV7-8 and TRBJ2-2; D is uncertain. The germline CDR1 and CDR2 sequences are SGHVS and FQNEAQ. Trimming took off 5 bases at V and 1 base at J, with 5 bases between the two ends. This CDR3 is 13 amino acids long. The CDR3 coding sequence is TGTGCCAGCAGCGCACTGAACACCGGGGAGCTGTTTTTT. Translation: CASSALNTGELFF.

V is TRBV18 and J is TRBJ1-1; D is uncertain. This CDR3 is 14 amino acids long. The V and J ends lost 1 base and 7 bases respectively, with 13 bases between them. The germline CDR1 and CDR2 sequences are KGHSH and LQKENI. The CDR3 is CASSPQSGGREAFF. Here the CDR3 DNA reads TGTGCCAGCTCACCACAGTCTGGCGGACGTGAAGCTTTCTTT.

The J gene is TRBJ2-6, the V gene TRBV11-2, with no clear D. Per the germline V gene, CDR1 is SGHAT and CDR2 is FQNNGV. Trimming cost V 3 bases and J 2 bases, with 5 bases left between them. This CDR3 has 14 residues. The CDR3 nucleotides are TGTGCCAGCAGCTTTGTCGCTGGGGCCAACGTCCTGACTTTC. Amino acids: CASSFVAGANVLTF.

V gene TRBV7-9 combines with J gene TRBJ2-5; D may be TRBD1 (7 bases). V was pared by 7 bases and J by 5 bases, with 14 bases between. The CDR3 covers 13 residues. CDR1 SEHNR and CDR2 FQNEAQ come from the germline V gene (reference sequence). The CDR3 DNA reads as TGTGCCAGCATACCTTCAGGGGGGGAGACCCAGTACTTC. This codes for CASIPSGGETQYF.

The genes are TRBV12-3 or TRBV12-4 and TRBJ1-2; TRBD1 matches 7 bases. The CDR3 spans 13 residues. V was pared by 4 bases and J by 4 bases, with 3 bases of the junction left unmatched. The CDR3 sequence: CASSSGGSYGYTF. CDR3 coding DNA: TGTGCCAGCAGTTCAGGGGGGAGCTATGGCTACACCTTC.

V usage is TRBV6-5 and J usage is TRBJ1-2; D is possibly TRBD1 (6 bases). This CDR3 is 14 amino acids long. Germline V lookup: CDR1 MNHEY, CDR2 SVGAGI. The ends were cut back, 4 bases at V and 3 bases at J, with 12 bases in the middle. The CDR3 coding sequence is TGTGCCAGCAGTTTAACAGGGTCGGACTATGGCTACACCTTC. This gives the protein CASSLTGSDYGYTF.

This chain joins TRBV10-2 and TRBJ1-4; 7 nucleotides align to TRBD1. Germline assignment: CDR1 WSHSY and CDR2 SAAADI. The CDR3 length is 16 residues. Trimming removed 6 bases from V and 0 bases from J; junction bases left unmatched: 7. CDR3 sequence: CASRAGQRATNEKLFF. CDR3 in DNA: TGCGCCAGCAGGGCGGGACAGAGAGCAACTAATGAAAAACTGTTTTTT.

The CDR3 protein is CASSYSGSNEKLFF. CDR3 sequence (DNA): TGTGCCAGCAGTTATTCAGGGTCTAATGAAAAACTGTTTTTT. This chain connects TRBV6-6 to TRBJ1-4; a weak D match, TRBD1 (5 bases). V lost 3 bases and J 3 bases, leaving 8 bases between the germline ends. The CDR3 consists of 14 residues. Germline-derived CDR1 and CDR2 are MNHNY and SVGAGI (reference sequence).

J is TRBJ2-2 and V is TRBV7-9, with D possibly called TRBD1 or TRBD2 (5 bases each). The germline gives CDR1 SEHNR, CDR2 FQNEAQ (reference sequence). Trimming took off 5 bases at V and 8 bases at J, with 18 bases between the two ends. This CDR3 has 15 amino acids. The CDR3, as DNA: TGTGCCAGCAGCCCCCTGAGGGGCCAGGTGGGGGAGCTGTTTTTT. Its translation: CASSPLRGQVGELFF.

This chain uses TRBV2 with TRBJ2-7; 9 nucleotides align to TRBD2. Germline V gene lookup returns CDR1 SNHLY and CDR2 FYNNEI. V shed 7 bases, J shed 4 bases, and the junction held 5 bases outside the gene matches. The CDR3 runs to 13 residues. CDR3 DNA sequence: TGTGCCAGCACCAGACTAGCGGAGTACGAGCAGTACTTC. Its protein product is CASTRLAEYEQYF.

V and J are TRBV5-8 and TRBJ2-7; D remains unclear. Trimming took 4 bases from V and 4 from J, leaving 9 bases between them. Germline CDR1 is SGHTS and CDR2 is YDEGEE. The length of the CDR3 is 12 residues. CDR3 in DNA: TGTGCCAGCAGCACGGACGGGTACGAGCAGTACTTC. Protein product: CASSTDGYEQYF.

CDR3 residues: CSVGGEGEKLFF. The CDR3 nucleotides are TGCAGCGTTGGGGGGGAGGGTGAAAAACTGTTTTTT. The chain couples TRBV29-1 to TRBJ1-4; tentatively, D is TRBD1 (5 bases). V lost 4 bases and J lost 7, with 10 bases in between. The germline CDR1 and CDR2 sequences are SQVTM and ANQGSEA. The CDR3 is 12 residues long.

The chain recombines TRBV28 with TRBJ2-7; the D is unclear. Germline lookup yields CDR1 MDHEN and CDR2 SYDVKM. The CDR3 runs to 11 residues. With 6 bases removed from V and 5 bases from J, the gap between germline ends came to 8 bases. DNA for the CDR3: TGTGCCAGCAGGTACTACGACGAGCAGTACTTC. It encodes CASRYYDEQYF.

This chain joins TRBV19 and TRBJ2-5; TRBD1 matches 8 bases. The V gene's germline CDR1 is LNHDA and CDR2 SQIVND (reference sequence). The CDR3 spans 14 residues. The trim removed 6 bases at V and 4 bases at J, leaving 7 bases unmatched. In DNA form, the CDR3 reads TGTGCCAGTAGCGTGCAGGGGGCTGCAGAGACCCAGTACTTC. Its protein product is CASSVQGAAETQYF.

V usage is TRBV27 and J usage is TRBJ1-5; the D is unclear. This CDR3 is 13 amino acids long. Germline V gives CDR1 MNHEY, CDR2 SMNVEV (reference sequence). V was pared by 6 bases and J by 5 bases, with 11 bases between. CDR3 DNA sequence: TGTGCCAGCAGACGACAAGCGGATCAGCCCCAGCATTTT. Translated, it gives CASRRQADQPQHF.

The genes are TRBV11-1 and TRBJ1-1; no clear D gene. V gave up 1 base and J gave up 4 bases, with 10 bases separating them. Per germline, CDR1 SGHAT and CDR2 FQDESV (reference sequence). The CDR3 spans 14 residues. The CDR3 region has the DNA TGTGCCAGCAGCTTAGGGGGATATCGCACTGAAGCTTTCTTT. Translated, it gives CASSLGGYRTEAFF. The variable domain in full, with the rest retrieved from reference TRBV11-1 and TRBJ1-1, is EAEVAQSPRYKITEKSQAVAFWCDPISGHATLYWYRQILGQGPELLVQFQDESVVDDSQLPKDRFSAERLKGVDSTLKIQPAELGDSAMYLCASSLGGYRTEAFFGQGTRLTVV.

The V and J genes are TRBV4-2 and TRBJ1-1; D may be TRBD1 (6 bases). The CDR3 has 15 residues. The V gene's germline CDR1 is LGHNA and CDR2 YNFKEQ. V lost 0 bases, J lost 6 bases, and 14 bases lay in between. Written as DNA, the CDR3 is TGTGCCAGCAGCCAAGAACAGGGTACGGGGGCTGAAGCTTTCTTT. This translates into CASSQEQGTGAEAFF.

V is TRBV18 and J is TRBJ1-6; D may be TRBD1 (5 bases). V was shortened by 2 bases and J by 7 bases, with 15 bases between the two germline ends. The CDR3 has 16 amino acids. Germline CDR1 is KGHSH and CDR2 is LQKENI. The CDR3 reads CASSPIQGLDNSPLHF. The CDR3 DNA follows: TGTGCCAGCTCACCAATTCAGGGCCTCGACAATTCACCCCTCCACTTT.

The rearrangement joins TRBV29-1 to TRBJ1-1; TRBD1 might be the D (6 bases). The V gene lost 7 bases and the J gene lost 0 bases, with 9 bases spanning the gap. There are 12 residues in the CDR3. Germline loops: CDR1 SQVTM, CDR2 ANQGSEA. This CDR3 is CSGRGVNTEAFF. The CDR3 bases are TGCAGCGGCAGGGGAGTGAACACTGAAGCTTTCTTT.

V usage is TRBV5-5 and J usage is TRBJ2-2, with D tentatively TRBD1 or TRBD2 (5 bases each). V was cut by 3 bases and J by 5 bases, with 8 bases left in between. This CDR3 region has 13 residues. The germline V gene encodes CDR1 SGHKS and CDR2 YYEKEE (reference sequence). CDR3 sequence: CASSSWGTGELFF. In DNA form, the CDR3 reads TGTGCCAGCAGCTCATGGGGGACCGGGGAGCTGTTTTTT. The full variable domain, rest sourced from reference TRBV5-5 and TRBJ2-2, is DAGVTQSPTHLIKTRGQQVTLRCSPISGHKSVSWYQQVLGQGPQFIFQYYEKEERGRGNFPDRFSARQFPNYSSELNVNALLLGDSALYLCASSSWGTGELFFGEGSRLTVL.

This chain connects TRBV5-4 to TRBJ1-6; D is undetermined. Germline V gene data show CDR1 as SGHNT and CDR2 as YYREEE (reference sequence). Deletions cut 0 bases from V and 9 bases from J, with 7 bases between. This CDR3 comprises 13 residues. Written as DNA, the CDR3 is TGTGCCAGCAGCTTGGACAGATCTTCACCCCTCCACTTT. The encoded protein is CASSLDRSSPLHF.

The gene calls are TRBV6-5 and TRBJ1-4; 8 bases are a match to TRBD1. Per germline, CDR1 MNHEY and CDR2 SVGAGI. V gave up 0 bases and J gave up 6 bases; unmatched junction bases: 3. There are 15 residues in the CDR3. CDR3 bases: TGTGCCAGCAGTTACTCACCAGGGGGCGATGAAAAACTGTTTTTT. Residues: CASSYSPGGDEKLFF.

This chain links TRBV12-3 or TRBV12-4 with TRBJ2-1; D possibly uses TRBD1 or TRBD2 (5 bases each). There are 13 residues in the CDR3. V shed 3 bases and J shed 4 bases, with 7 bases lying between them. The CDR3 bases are TGTGCCAGCAGTTTCGGGGCATACAATGAGCAGTTCTTC. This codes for CASSFGAYNEQFF.

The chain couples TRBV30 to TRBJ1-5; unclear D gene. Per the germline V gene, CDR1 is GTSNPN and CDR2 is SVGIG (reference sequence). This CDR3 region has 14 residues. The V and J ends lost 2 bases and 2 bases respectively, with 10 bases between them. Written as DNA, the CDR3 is TGTGCCTGGAGTCCACCCGGGGGCAATCAGCCCCAGCATTTT. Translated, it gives CAWSPPGGNQPQHF.

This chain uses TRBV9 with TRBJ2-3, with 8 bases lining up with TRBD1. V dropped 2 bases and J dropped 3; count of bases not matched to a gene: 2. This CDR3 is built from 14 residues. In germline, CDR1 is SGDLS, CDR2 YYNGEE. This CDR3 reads CASSVRQGTDTQYF. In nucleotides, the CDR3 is TGTGCCAGCAGCGTCCGACAGGGGACAGATACGCAGTATTTT. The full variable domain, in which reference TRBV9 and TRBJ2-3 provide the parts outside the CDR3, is DSGVTQTPKHLITATGQRVTLRCSPRSGDLSVYWYQQSLDQGLQFLIQYYNGEERAKGNILERFSAQQFPDLHSELNLSSLELGDSALYFCASSVRQGTDTQYFGPGTRLTVL.

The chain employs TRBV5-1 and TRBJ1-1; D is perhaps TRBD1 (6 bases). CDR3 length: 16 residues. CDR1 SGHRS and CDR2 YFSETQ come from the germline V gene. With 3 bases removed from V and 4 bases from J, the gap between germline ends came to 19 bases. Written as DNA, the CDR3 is TGCGCCAGCAGCTCCGAAACAGGGTTTGGAGGCACTGAAGCTTTCTTT. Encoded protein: CASSSETGFGGTEAFF.

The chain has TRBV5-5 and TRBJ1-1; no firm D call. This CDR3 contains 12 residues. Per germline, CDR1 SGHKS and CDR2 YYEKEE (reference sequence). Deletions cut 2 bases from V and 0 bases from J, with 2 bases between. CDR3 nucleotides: TGTGCCAGCAGCTTAGTGAACACTGAAGCTTTCTTT. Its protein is CASSLVNTEAFF.